This entry lists 23 T cell receptor beta chains sequenced from one sample in a study of blood T cell repertoires in COVID-19. Assay: immunoSEQ multiplex PCR; the TCRdb copy retains only in-frame clones and omits some. The data contain about 52,000 clones, 70% to 90% of them seen just once; the ten biggest clones take up roughly 15%. Sequenced material: peripheral blood. These receptors were taken from a man aged 70-80 years with acute or convalescent COVID-19.

Only one count was recorded for this clone. This chain connects TRBV6-6 to TRBJ2-1, with 12 bases matching TRBD1. CDR1 is MNHNY and CDR2 is SVGAGI in the germline V gene (reference sequence). V shed 6 bases and J 6 bases; nucleotides not matched to a gene: 9. The CDR3 extends over 16 amino acids. CDR3 sequence (DNA): TGTGCCAGCAGCGAACACGGGACAGGGGGCCCCAATGAGCAGTTCTTC. Its translation: CASSEHGTGGPNEQFF.

This clone has just a few counts. The chain carries TRBV10-1 and TRBJ1-1, with a possible D match to TRBD1 (6 bases). Germline CDR1 reads WNHNN; CDR2 reads SYGVQD (reference sequence). The CDR3 loop spans 16 amino acids. The V gene lost 4 bases and the J gene lost 0 bases, with 15 bases spanning the gap. CDR3 sequence reads: CASSVVPGHLNTEAFF. CDR3 DNA sequence: TGCGCCAGCAGTGTGGTTCCGGGACACTTGAACACTGAAGCTTTCTTT.

The rearrangement uses TRBV9 and TRBJ1-5; D might be TRBD1 (6 bases). V was pared by 0 bases and J by 6 bases, with 10 bases between. Germline values: CDR1 SGDLS, CDR2 YYNGEE. The CDR3 consists of 14 residues. The CDR3 spells CASSVEGGPQPQHF. The CDR3 DNA sequence: TGTGCCAGCAGCGTAGAAGGGGGACCTCAGCCCCAGCATTTT.

The chain has TRBV7-2 and TRBJ2-3; unclear D gene. V shed 3 bases and J shed 7 bases, with 11 bases lying between them. This CDR3 is built from 13 residues. Per germline, CDR1 SGHTA and CDR2 FQGNSA. The CDR3 region is CASSFYTENTQYF. The CDR3, as DNA: TGTGCCAGCAGCTTCTACACGGAGAATACGCAGTATTTT.

This clone showed up just a few times. The CDR3 DNA reads as TGTGCCAGCAGCAATACCGGGGGGCGGAATACGCAGTATTTT. Protein sequence: CASSNTGGRNTQYF. This chain uses TRBV4-2 with TRBJ2-3, with D perhaps matching TRBD2 (7 bases). CDR3 length: 14 residues. V gave up 5 bases and J gave up 7 bases, with 16 bases separating them. Germline V gene data show CDR1 as LGHNA and CDR2 as YNFKEQ.

The CDR3: CASRSGEPYNSPLHF. The CDR3 DNA reads TGTGCCAGCCGGTCAGGGGAGCCATATAATTCACCCCTCCACTTT. The rearrangement joins TRBV6-5 to TRBJ1-6; perhaps TRBD1 as D (6 bases). The CDR3 extends over 15 amino acids. The germline gives CDR1 MNHEY, CDR2 SVGAGI. V was cut by 8 bases and J by 4 bases, with 15 bases left in between.

V usage is TRBV6-6 and J usage is TRBJ1-5, with D possibly matching TRBD1 (5 bases). Germline V gives CDR1 MNHNY, CDR2 SVGAGI (reference sequence). CDR3 length: 15 amino acids. Deletions cut 2 bases from V and 2 bases from J, with 10 bases between. The CDR3 is CASSYRGGGNQPQHF. CDR3 in DNA: TGTGCCAGCAGTTACAGGGGTGGAGGCAATCAGCCCCAGCATTTT.

V and J are TRBV12-3 or TRBV12-4 and TRBJ2-5, with 8 bases lining up with TRBD1. The CDR3 is made up of 13 amino acids. J was trimmed by 5 bases and V by 6 bases; bases with no gene match: 5. CDR3: CASRQGAGETQYF. The CDR3 nucleotides are TGTGCCAGCAGGCAGGGGGCTGGGGAGACCCAGTACTTC.

V gene TRBV19 combines with J gene TRBJ2-3; 8 nucleotides align to TRBD1. The CDR3 is 15 residues long. Germline-derived CDR1 and CDR2 are LNHDA and SQIVND (reference sequence). After removal of 9 bases from V and 1 base from J, the junction contained 9 bases not matched to a gene. The chain's CDR3 is CASGGVTGGTDTQYF. CDR3 nucleotide sequence: TGTGCCAGCGGCGGGGTGACAGGGGGCACAGATACGCAGTATTTT.

The V gene is TRBV10-3, the J gene TRBJ2-7; TRBD1 aligns across 10 bases. V shed 5 bases, J shed 2 bases, and the junction held 6 bases outside the gene matches. The CDR3 runs 15 residues. CDR1 is ENHRY, CDR2 SYGVKD, per germline. The chain's CDR3 is CAISIGQGVAYEQYV. CDR3 sequence (DNA): TGTGCCATCAGTATAGGACAGGGGGTTGCCTACGAGCAGTACGTC.

The chain recombines TRBV24-1 with TRBJ2-4; the D gene is possibly TRBD2 (5 bases). The V and J ends lost 7 bases and 5 bases respectively, with 8 bases between them. The CDR3 runs 12 residues. CDR1 and CDR2 from the germline V gene are KGHDR and SFDVKD. The CDR3 region has the DNA TGTGCCACCAGCGGGATCGAAAACATTCAGTACTTC. Its translation: CATSGIENIQYF.

The chain couples TRBV10-3 to TRBJ1-1; 9 nucleotides agree with TRBD1. The junction had 3 bases not matched to a gene; V was cut back by 3 bases and J by 1 base. CDR1 is ENHRY and CDR2 is SYGVKD in the germline V gene. The length of the CDR3 is 15 residues. The CDR3 sequence is CAISDWDRANTEAFF. CDR3 coding DNA: TGTGCCATCAGTGATTGGGACAGGGCGAACACTGAAGCTTTCTTT.

This chain joins TRBV10-2 and TRBJ1-2; maybe TRBD1 (5 bases). The V end was cut by 4 bases, the J end by 7 bases, with 10 bases between. The germline gives CDR1 WSHSY, CDR2 SAAADI. This CDR3 comprises 12 residues. CDR3 region: CASSGQGFGYTF. The CDR3, as DNA: TGCGCCAGCAGTGGCCAGGGATTTGGCTACACCTTC.

This chain connects TRBV13 to TRBJ2-3, with 10 bases matching TRBD2. The CDR3 extends over 16 amino acids. Germline CDR1 and CDR2: PRHDT and FYEKMQ (reference sequence). V was pared by 1 base and J by 6 bases, with 7 bases of the junction left unmatched. CDR3 in amino acids: CASSLVRAGGLDTQYF. The CDR3, as DNA: TGTGCCAGCAGCTTAGTTCGAGCGGGGGGGCTGGATACGCAGTATTTT.

This clone was seen a handful of times. The chain uses TRBV7-9 and TRBJ2-5; D might be TRBD2 (6 bases). Germline V lookup: CDR1 SEHNR, CDR2 FQNEAQ (reference sequence). Trimming stripped 5 bases from V and 4 bases from J, with 14 bases between. The CDR3 covers 14 residues. CDR3 protein: CASSTVGGGETQYF. DNA of the CDR3: TGTGCCAGCAGCACGGTCGGGGGAGGAGAGACCCAGTACTTC.

The chain links TRBV5-1 to TRBJ2-3; D call uncertain. Germline V gives CDR1 SGHRS, CDR2 YFSETQ. Trimming removed 0 bases from V and 0 bases from J, with 11 bases in between. This CDR3 comprises 16 residues. The CDR3 loop is CASSLAELASTDTQYF. DNA for the CDR3: TGCGCCAGCAGCTTGGCGGAGTTAGCTAGCACAGATACGCAGTATTTT.

The J gene is TRBJ2-3, the V gene TRBV13, with a tentative D call TRBD1 (5 bases). Germline lookup yields CDR1 PRHDT and CDR2 FYEKMQ (reference sequence). V was cut by 6 bases and J by 4 bases, with 17 bases left in between. This CDR3 has 15 residues. The CDR3 is CASSHGMGLADTQYF. Here the CDR3 DNA reads TGTGCCAGCAGTCACGGCATGGGGCTGGCAGATACGCAGTATTTT.

The chain joins TRBV7-2 to TRBJ2-7, with D possibly TRBD2 on 5 matching bases. Per the germline V gene, CDR1 is SGHTA and CDR2 is FQGNSA. V gave up 5 bases and J gave up 0 bases, with 17 bases separating them. This CDR3 is built from 16 residues. The CDR3: CASSLVSVKSSYEQYF. CDR3 bases: TGTGCCAGCAGCCTCGTTAGCGTAAAGAGCTCCTACGAGCAGTACTTC.

This clone appeared a single time. CDR3 in amino acids: CASSSPGQGAEAFF. The DNA for the CDR3 is TGTGCCAGCAGCTCCCCGGGACAGGGGGCTGAAGCTTTCTTT. This chain links TRBV5-6 with TRBJ1-1; 11 bases agree with TRBD1. Germline trimming cut 3 bases from V and 6 bases from J; bases unmatched to any gene: 4. The CDR3 has 14 residues. Per germline, CDR1 SGHDT and CDR2 YYEEEE.

This clone has only one observation. DNA of the CDR3: TGTGCCAGTAGTATCCCGGCAGGGTACCATACGCAGTATTTT. The encoded protein is CASSIPAGYHTQYF. The V and J genes are TRBV19 and TRBJ2-3; a possible D gene is TRBD1 (5 bases). Trimming removed 3 bases from V and 7 bases from J, with 14 bases in between. Per the germline V gene, CDR1 is LNHDA and CDR2 is SQIVND (reference sequence). The CDR3 consists of 14 residues.

The chain carries TRBV7-2 and TRBJ1-1; weak D call: TRBD1 (5 bases). Germline-derived CDR1 and CDR2 are SGHTA and FQGNSA. This CDR3 comprises 14 residues. V lost 1 base to trimming and J lost 6 bases, with 12 bases between them. The CDR3 region is CASSLVVAGAEAFF. In DNA, the CDR3 is TGTGCCAGCAGCTTAGTGGTGGCGGGGGCTGAAGCTTTCTTT.

This rearrangement joins TRBV12-5 to TRBJ1-2; TRBD1 matches at 7 bases. This CDR3 comprises 16 residues. Looked up from germline, CDR1 is LGHNT and CDR2 is FRNRAP. J lost 1 base, V lost 5 bases, and 10 bases had no gene match. The CDR3 loop is CASGPSSGQHNYGYTF. Here the CDR3 DNA reads TGTGCTAGTGGTCCATCCTCGGGACAGCATAACTATGGCTACACCTTC.

J is TRBJ2-6 and V is TRBV15; no firm D call. V dropped 1 base and J dropped 0 bases, with 7 bases sitting between them. CDR1 is LNHNV, CDR2 YYDKDF, per germline (reference sequence). CDR3 length: 16 amino acids. The CDR3 region is CATSRGISSGANVLTF. The CDR3 DNA reads TGTGCCACCAGCAGAGGAATTAGCTCTGGGGCCAACGTCCTGACTTTC.